This T cell receptor (beta chain) is drawn from a study of blood T cell repertoires in COVID-19. Looking at the study overall: COVID-19 samples from acute and convalescent phases originated in the United States, Italy and Spain. From T cells, B-cell-depleted T cells, or PBMCs came the material, which was cDNA or gDNA.

The CDR3 spans 16 residues. V was pared by 5 bases and J by 3 bases, with 5 bases of the junction left unmatched. Germline assignment: CDR1 SGHNT and CDR2 YENEEA. Authors' methods: Amplification of reference gene primers provided the estimated nucleated cell counts. This table comes from immunoSEQ multiplex PCR, and its TCRdb copy is limited to in-frame clones, with some not included. D and trimming come from the DNA, and the V and J calls and clone size come from that table. The table includes about 300,000 clones, around 87% detected once. Recruitment covered about 26 US areas and drew participants whose ages spanned roughly 18 to 90 years. About this clone: Other nucleotide sequences from this sample produce the same CDR3.

This TCR derives from a young woman with acute COVID-19. V usage is TRBV11-3 and J usage is TRBJ2-3, with TRBD2 matching over 13 bases. The sequenced sample consisted of PBMCs or T cells enriched from blood (not recorded which). In DNA form, the CDR3 reads TGTGCCAGCAGCCCAGGGACTAGCGGGAATACAGATACGCAGTATTTT. This translates into CASSPGTSGNTDTQYF.